The 2 T cell receptor beta chains reported below all come from one sample, sequenced in a study of blood T cell repertoires in COVID-19. Produced via immunoSEQ multiplex PCR; TCRdb's table is partial and in-frame only. There are 75,000 to 100,000 clones in the sample; roughly 86% occur only once, and 20% lies in the top ten. The material sequenced was peripheral blood. The source is a human donor in a cohort sampled during active COVID-19.

The chain has TRBV4-1 and TRBJ2-2; the match to TRBD1 covers 9 bases. Germline V gene sequence: CDR1 MGHRA, CDR2 YSYEKL. CDR3 length equals 15 residues. V lost 3 bases to trimming and J lost 4 bases; unmatched junction nucleotides: 3. CDR3 sequence: CASSHLTGGTGELFF. Here the CDR3 DNA reads TGCGCCAGCAGCCATTTGACAGGGGGCACCGGGGAGCTGTTTTTT.

This clone was found once. The chain recombines TRBV5-1 with TRBJ1-3; TRBD1 might be the D (5 bases). V was cut by 4 bases and J by 3 bases, with 8 bases left in between. The CDR3 covers 13 residues. Germline CDR1 SGHRS, CDR2 YFSETQ. The CDR3 spells CASSPGIGNTIYF. In DNA form, the CDR3 reads TGCGCCAGCAGCCCAGGGATTGGAAACACCATATATTTT.